Reported below is one T cell receptor beta chain. The CD8+ and CD4+ T cells were isolated magnetically using a negative isolation approach, whereas the TEMRA cells were enriched by FACS. The sample originates from a study of CD8 T cells in Susac syndrome. Reverse transcription used 0.5 to 1 ug RNA and random hexamers. The amplification used immunoSEQ multiplex PCR on TCR beta CDR3; it spanned 54 Vbeta and 13 Jbeta. TCRdb called the immunoSEQ multiplex PCR reads again in MiXCR, with one record for every CDR3 protein. The sample has 250,000 to 300,000 distinct CDR3 sequences, 70% to 90% seen once. This CDR3 is built from 14 residues. Trimming left V 0 bases short and J 1 base short, with 7 bases between. Germline V gene lookup returns CDR1 SGDLS and CDR2 YYNGEE.

The rearrangement joins TRBV9 to TRBJ1-1; D unresolved. This receptor was obtained from a human donor with multiple sclerosis. Sequencing was carried out using CD8+ T cells from PBMCs. The CDR3 spells CASSVGLENTEAFF. Written as DNA, the CDR3 is TGTGCCAGCAGCGTAGGTCTGGAGAACACTGAAGCTTTCTTT.